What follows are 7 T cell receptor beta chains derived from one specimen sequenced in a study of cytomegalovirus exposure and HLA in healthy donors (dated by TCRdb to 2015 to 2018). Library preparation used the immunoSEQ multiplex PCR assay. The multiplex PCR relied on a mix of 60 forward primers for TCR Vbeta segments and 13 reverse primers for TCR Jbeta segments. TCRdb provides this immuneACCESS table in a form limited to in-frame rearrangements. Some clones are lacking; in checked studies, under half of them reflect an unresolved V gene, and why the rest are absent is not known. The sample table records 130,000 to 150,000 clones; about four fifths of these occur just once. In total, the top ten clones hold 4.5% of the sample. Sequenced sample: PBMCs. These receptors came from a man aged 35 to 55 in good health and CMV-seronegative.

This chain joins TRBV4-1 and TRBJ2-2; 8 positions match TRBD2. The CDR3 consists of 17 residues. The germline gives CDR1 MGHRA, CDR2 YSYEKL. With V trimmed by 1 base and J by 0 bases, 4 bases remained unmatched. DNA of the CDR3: TGCGCCAGCAGCCAAGTACCCGGGGGGGCGAACACCGGGGAGCTGTTTTTT. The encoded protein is CASSQVPGGANTGELFF.

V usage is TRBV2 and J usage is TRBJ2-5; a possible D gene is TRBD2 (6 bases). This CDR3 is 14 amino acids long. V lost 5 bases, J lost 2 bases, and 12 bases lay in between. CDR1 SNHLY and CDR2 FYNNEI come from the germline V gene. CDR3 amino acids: CASSNLGLQETQYF. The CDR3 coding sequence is TGTGCCAGCAGTAACTTGGGACTGCAAGAGACCCAGTACTTC.

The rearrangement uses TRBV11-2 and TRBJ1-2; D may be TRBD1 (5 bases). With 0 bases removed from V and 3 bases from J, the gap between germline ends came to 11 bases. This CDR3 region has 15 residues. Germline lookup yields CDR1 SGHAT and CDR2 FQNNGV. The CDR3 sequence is CASSLERGRDYGYTF. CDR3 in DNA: TGTGCCAGCAGCTTAGAGCGGGGGAGAGACTATGGCTACACCTTC.

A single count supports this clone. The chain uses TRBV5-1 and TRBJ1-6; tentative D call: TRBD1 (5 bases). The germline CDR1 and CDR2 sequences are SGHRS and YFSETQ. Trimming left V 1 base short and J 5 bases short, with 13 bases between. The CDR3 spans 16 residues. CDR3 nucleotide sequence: TGCGCCAGCAGCTTGAGCCAGGGTATCAATAATTCACCCCTCCACTTT. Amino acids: CASSLSQGINNSPLHF.

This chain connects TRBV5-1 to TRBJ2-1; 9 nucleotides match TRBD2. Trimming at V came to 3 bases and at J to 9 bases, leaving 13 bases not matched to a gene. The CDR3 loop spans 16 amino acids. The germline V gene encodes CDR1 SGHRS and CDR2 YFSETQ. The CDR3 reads CASSSYSGGDYGEQFF. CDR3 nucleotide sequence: TGCGCCAGCAGCTCTTATAGCGGGGGCGATTATGGTGAGCAGTTCTTC.

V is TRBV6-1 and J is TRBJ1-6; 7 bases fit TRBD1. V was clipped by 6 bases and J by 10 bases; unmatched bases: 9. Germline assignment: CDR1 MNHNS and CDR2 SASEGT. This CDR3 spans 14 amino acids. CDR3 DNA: TGTGCCAGCAGGGGTACAGGGGCAAGATCACCCCTCCACTTT. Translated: CASRGTGARSPLHF.

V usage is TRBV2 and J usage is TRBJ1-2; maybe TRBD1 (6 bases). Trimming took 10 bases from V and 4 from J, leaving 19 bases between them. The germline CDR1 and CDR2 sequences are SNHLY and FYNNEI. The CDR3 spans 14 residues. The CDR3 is CATHRDPSGYGYTF. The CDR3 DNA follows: TGTGCCACCCACAGGGATCCGTCTGGCTATGGCTACACCTTC.